What follows is one T cell receptor beta chain and its context. This sample also contains other DNA sequences that code for the same CDR3. These data come from a study of cytomegalovirus exposure and HLA in healthy donors. PCR used 60 Vbeta primers and 13 Jbeta primers. Method: immunoSEQ multiplex PCR; TCRdb's copy keeps in-frame clones and lacks some. The top ten hold 2% to 2.5% of the sample, which has tens of thousands of clones, around 64% seen once. Trimming removed 3 bases at V and 4 bases at J, with 10 bases between. CDR3 size: 13 residues. From germline, CDR1 is SQVTM and CDR2 ANQGSEA. This chain joins TRBV29-1 and TRBJ1-5; D may be TRBD1 (5 bases). This clonotype was obtained from a young man in good health and CMV-seronegative. The sequencing sample was made of PBMCs. The CDR3: CSVDLGGNQPQHF. The CDR3 nucleotides read TGCAGCGTTGATTTGGGGGGGAATCAGCCCCAGCATTTT.